Listed here are 28 T cell receptor beta chains from one sample, sequenced in a study of blood T cell repertoires in COVID-19. Clones were read by immunoSEQ multiplex PCR, and TCRdb kept only the in-frame ones, dropping some. The table has about 180,000 clones, roughly 82% seen once. The material sequenced was PBMCs or T cells enriched from blood (not recorded which). The receptor source for this set is a man over 45 who had recovered from COVID-19.

As regards this clone: The sample contains more than one DNA sequence encoding this CDR3. V usage is TRBV12-3 or TRBV12-4 and J usage is TRBJ1-1; unclear D gene. This CDR3 comprises 12 residues. The ends were cut back, 3 bases at V and 0 bases at J, with 2 bases in the middle. The CDR3 protein is CASSFMNTEAFF. The CDR3 DNA sequence: TGTGCCAGCAGTTTCATGAACACTGAAGCTTTCTTT.

V gene TRBV24-1 combines with J gene TRBJ2-5; a possible D gene is TRBD1 (8 bases). Trimming removed 5 bases at V and 9 bases at J, with 18 bases between. There are 14 residues in the CDR3. CDR1 and CDR2 (germline): KGHDR, SFDVKD. CDR3 loop: CATSGPNTGGAQYF. Here the CDR3 DNA reads TGTGCCACCAGTGGACCAAACACAGGGGGGGCCCAGTACTTC.

The chain is built from TRBV9 and TRBJ2-1; the D gene is possibly TRBD1 (6 bases). The V gene lost 3 bases and the J gene lost 9 bases, with 16 bases spanning the gap. The CDR3 is 14 amino acids. The V gene's germline CDR1 is SGDLS and CDR2 YYNGEE. CDR3 region: CASSALQGSGEQFF. The CDR3 nucleotides are TGTGCCAGCAGCGCACTACAGGGATCTGGTGAGCAGTTCTTC.

This clone occurred a few times. This sequence joins TRBV5-1 and TRBJ1-1, with D unclear. The CDR3 totals 13 residues. Trimming took 7 bases from V and 1 from J, leaving 11 bases between them. CDR1 SGHRS and CDR2 YFSETQ come from the germline V gene. CDR3 residues: CASLASWNTEAFF. In nucleotides, the CDR3 is TGCGCCAGCCTGGCCAGTTGGAACACTGAAGCTTTCTTT.

The rearrangement links TRBV3-1 (or the pseudogene TRBV3-2) to TRBJ2-5; TRBD1 is a possible D gene (6 bases). CDR1 LGHDT and CDR2 YNNKEL come from the germline V gene (reference sequence). V shed 1 base and J shed 6 bases, with 9 bases lying between them. CDR3 length equals 13 residues. CDR3 sequence: CASSQGQGQTQYF. The CDR3 DNA follows: TGTGCCAGCAGCCAAGGGCAGGGGCAGACCCAGTACTTC.

The genes are TRBV5-4 and TRBJ1-1; possible D gene TRBD1, 5 bases. V lost 5 bases and J lost 3, with 14 bases in between. Germline V gene sequence: CDR1 SGHNT, CDR2 YYREEE (reference sequence). This CDR3 region has 14 residues. The DNA of the CDR3 is TGTGCCAGCAGACGAGGCCAGGGTTACACTGAAGCTTTCTTT. Translated: CASRRGQGYTEAFF.

The chain employs TRBV7-2 and TRBJ1-5, with no clear D. With 3 bases removed from V and 7 bases from J, the gap between germline ends came to 7 bases. Germline V gives CDR1 SGHTA, CDR2 FQGNSA. The CDR3 loop spans 12 amino acids. DNA for the CDR3: TGTGCCAGCAGCTTGGGAGTGCAGCCCCAGCATTTT. Its protein is CASSLGVQPQHF.

The chain links TRBV5-1 to TRBJ1-3, with TRBD1 matching 8 bases. With 5 bases clipped from V and 1 base from J, the junction kept 5 bases outside the gene matches. The CDR3 consists of 15 residues. Germline V lookup: CDR1 SGHRS, CDR2 YFSETQ. The CDR3 DNA reads as TGCGCCAGCAGGCAAAGGACAGGGTCTGGAAACACCATATATTTT. It translates to CASRQRTGSGNTIYF.

DNA for the CDR3: TGTGCCAGCAGCCCTGGGTCAGGGATAAGAAACACCATATATTTT. Amino acids: CASSPGSGIRNTIYF. J is TRBJ1-3 and V is TRBV3-1 (or the pseudogene TRBV3-2), with D perhaps TRBD1 (5 bases). The V end was cut by 4 bases, the J end by 5 bases, with 15 bases between. Looked up from germline, CDR1 is LGHDT and CDR2 is YNNKEL (reference sequence). CDR3 length equals 15 residues.

CDR3: CASSYPLTTGRAGHYGYTF. Written as DNA, the CDR3 is TGTGCCAGCAGTTACCCACTAACGACAGGGCGAGCGGGTCACTATGGCTACACCTTC. This rearrangement joins TRBV6-2 or TRBV6-3 to TRBJ1-2, with 7 positions matching TRBD1. V was clipped by 2 bases and J by 3 bases; unmatched bases: 18. There are 19 residues in the CDR3. Germline CDR1 reads MNHEY; CDR2 reads SVGEGT.

The chain links TRBV6-2 or TRBV6-3 to TRBJ2-7; TRBD2 agrees at 10 bases. Germline assignment: CDR1 MNHEY and CDR2 SVGEGT. The CDR3 spans 16 residues. Trimming cost V 2 bases and J 6 bases; bases outside gene matches: 10. The CDR3 nucleotides are TGTGCCAGCAGTTACCCTAGCGGGGGCCTCGTTTCCGAGCAGTACTTC. Amino acids: CASSYPSGGLVSEQYF.

The chain links TRBV28 to TRBJ2-7; D is ambiguous. Germline loops: CDR1 MDHEN, CDR2 SYDVKM. The CDR3 has 8 amino acids. CDR3 sequence reads: CSKYEQYF. The CDR3 nucleotides read TGTTCTAAATACGAGCAGTACTTC.

The V gene is TRBV27, the J gene TRBJ2-7; D gene unclear. Germline V lookup: CDR1 MNHEY, CDR2 SMNVEV (reference sequence). V lost 0 bases to trimming and J lost 1 base, with 4 bases between them. CDR3 length equals 13 residues. The CDR3 nucleotides are TGTGCCAGCAGTTTATCTCTATCCTACGAGCAGTACTTC. Translated: CASSLSLSYEQYF.

This sequence joins TRBV10-2 and TRBJ2-1; 7 bases line up with TRBD1. Looked up from germline, CDR1 is WSHSY and CDR2 is SAAADI. V was clipped by 6 bases and J by 4 bases; unmatched bases: 9. The CDR3 sequence is 15 residues long. CDR3 loop: CASRRTGEPYNEQFF. CDR3 DNA sequence: TGCGCCAGCAGACGTACAGGGGAACCGTACAATGAGCAGTTCTTC.

The V and J genes are TRBV6-6 and TRBJ1-5; no firm D call. CDR1 is MNHNY and CDR2 is SVGAGI in the germline V gene (reference sequence). This CDR3 has 13 residues. V was clipped by 0 bases and J by 6 bases, with 6 bases between them. The CDR3 loop is CASSYSSGQPQHF. CDR3 DNA: TGTGCCAGCAGTTACTCGAGTGGTCAGCCCCAGCATTTT.

The chain has TRBV9 and TRBJ1-2, with a weak D call TRBD1 (5 bases). CDR3 length: 16 amino acids. V lost 4 bases, J lost 4 bases, and 20 bases lay in between. CDR1 is SGDLS and CDR2 is YYNGEE in the germline V gene. CDR3 sequence reads: CASSSRSGGAIYGYTF. CDR3 nucleotides: TGTGCCAGCAGCTCCCGTTCTGGAGGGGCTATCTATGGCTACACCTTC.

This clone appeared a single time. This chain's CDR3 is CSASKAANQPQHF. CDR3 coding DNA: TGCAGTGCTAGTAAGGCAGCGAATCAGCCCCAGCATTTT. V gene TRBV20-1 combines with J gene TRBJ1-5, with D unclear. This CDR3 has 13 amino acids. Germline V gives CDR1 DFQATT, CDR2 SNEGSKA (reference sequence). Trimming left V 3 bases short and J 4 bases short, with 10 bases between.

The rearrangement joins TRBV6-1 to TRBJ2-1; the match to TRBD2 covers 9 bases. V was pared by 1 base and J by 7 bases, with 8 bases of the junction left unmatched. CDR3 size: 16 residues. CDR1 and CDR2 (germline): MNHNS, SASEGT. CDR3 region: CASSEGGGGAWNEQFF. The DNA for the CDR3 is TGTGCCAGCAGTGAAGGTGGCGGGGGGGCCTGGAATGAGCAGTTCTTC.

This chain connects TRBV12-3 or TRBV12-4 to TRBJ2-3; D uncertain. This CDR3 is 13 amino acids long. The ends were cut back, 5 bases at V and 2 bases at J, with 8 bases in the middle. The CDR3 DNA is TGTGCCAGCAGTGCGTTATCCACAGATACGCAGTATTTT. The encoded protein is CASSALSTDTQYF.

V gene TRBV5-1 combines with J gene TRBJ2-3; 12 nucleotides match TRBD2. The CDR3 contains 16 residues. Germline V gene sequence: CDR1 SGHRS, CDR2 YFSETQ. The ends lost 2 bases at V and 4 bases at J; junction bases unmatched: 5. CDR3 DNA sequence: TGCGCCAGCAGCTTTGAACTAGCGGGGGGTGCAGATACGCAGTATTTT. Translating gives CASSFELAGGADTQYF. Filled out from reference TRBV5-1 and TRBJ2-3, the complete variable domain reads KAGVTQTPRYLIKTRGQQVTLSCSPISGHRSVSWYQQTPGQGLQFLFEYFSETQRNKGNFPGRFSGRQFSNSRSEMNVSTLELGDSALYLCASSFELAGGADTQYFGPGTRLTVL.

As to this clone: This sample includes further DNA sequences coding for the same CDR3. The J gene is TRBJ1-5, the V gene TRBV18, with TRBD1 as a possible D gene (5 bases). The V gene lost 3 bases and the J gene lost 0 bases, with 9 bases spanning the gap. Germline V gene sequence: CDR1 KGHSH, CDR2 LQKENI. This CDR3 comprises 15 residues. The CDR3 nucleotides are TGTGCCAGCTCACCTGACAGTATTAGCAATCAGCCCCAGCATTTT. Amino acid sequence: CASSPDSISNQPQHF.

This chain connects TRBV29-1 to TRBJ2-1; 13 nucleotides match TRBD2. V lost 3 bases to trimming and J lost 9 bases; unmatched junction nucleotides: 5. This CDR3 is built from 14 residues. Per the germline V gene, CDR1 is SQVTM and CDR2 is ANQGSEA. The CDR3 region has the DNA TGCAGCGTTGACCTTACTAGCGGGGGGGGTGAGCAGTTCTTC. Protein sequence: CSVDLTSGGGEQFF.

The chain is built from TRBV25-1 and TRBJ1-5; possibly TRBD1 for D (5 bases). The germline V gene encodes CDR1 MGHDK and CDR2 SYGVNS. V was cut by 3 bases and J by 0 bases, with 9 bases left in between. This CDR3 has 15 amino acids. CDR3 DNA sequence: TGTGCCAGCAGTGATACAGGACGTAGCAATCAGCCCCAGCATTTT. It specifies CASSDTGRSNQPQHF. Combining the CDR3 with reference TRBV25-1 and TRBJ1-5 gives the whole variable domain EADIYQTPRYLVIGTGKKITLECSQTMGHDKMYWYQQDPGMELHLIHYSYGVNSTEKGDLSSESTVSRIRTEHFPLTLESARPSHTSQYLCASSDTGRSNQPQHFGDGTRLSIL.

The chain has TRBV14 and TRBJ1-6, with no clear D. The CDR3 is 15 residues long. Trimming stripped 5 bases from V and 5 bases from J, with 13 bases between. CDR1 is SGHDN, CDR2 FVKESK, per germline. For the CDR3, the DNA is TGTGCCAGCAGCTTTCTCGGAGTTAATAATTCACCCCTCCACTTT. Translated, it gives CASSFLGVNNSPLHF.

The rearrangement links TRBV30 to TRBJ1-6, with D maybe TRBD1 (5 bases). The CDR3 is 13 residues long. Germline V gives CDR1 GTSNPN, CDR2 SVGIG (reference sequence). Trimming shortened V by 3 bases and J by 14 bases, and 17 bases separated the two germline ends. The CDR3 coding sequence is TGTGCCTGGAGCCCCTCCCCAGGGAATACCCTCCACTTT. It translates to CAWSPSPGNTLHF.

This clone was seen repeatedly, ten times or more. The chain carries TRBV7-2 and TRBJ2-1; TRBD2 agrees at 10 bases. The CDR3 totals 14 residues. Losses at the gene ends were 1 base for V and 7 bases for J; bases not matched to a gene: 1. Germline CDR1 SGHTA, CDR2 FQGNSA. The DNA for the CDR3 is TGTGCCAGCAGCTTAGGACTAGCGGGTAATGAGCAGTTCTTC. This translates into CASSLGLAGNEQFF.

The chain joins TRBV28 to TRBJ2-5; the D gene is possibly TRBD1 (6 bases). Trimming took off 4 bases at V and 2 bases at J, with 14 bases between the two ends. CDR1 is MDHEN and CDR2 is SYDVKM in the germline V gene. There are 15 residues in the CDR3. CDR3 nucleotide sequence: TGTGCCAGCAGTTCCTCGGGACAAGGACAAGAGACCCAGTACTTC. This codes for CASSSSGQGQETQYF.

The chain has TRBV6-5 and TRBJ1-5, with 7 bases aligning to TRBD1. V was pared by 5 bases and J by 2 bases, with 6 bases of the junction left unmatched. Germline V gene lookup returns CDR1 MNHEY and CDR2 SVGAGI. This CDR3 region has 15 residues. CDR3: CASSLQGLGNQPQHF. The DNA of the CDR3 is TGTGCCAGCAGTCTACAGGGGCTGGGCAATCAGCCCCAGCATTTT.